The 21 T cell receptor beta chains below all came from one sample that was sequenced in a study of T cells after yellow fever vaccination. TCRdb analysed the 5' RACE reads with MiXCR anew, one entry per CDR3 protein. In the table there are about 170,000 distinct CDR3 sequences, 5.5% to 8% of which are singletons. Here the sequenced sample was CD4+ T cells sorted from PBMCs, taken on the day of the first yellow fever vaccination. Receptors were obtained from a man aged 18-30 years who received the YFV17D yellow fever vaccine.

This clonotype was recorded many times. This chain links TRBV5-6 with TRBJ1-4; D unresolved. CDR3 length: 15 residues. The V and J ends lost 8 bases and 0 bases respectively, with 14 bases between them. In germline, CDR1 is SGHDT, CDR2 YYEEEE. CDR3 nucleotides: TGTGCCAGTTCTTATCCCGCGGCAACTAATGAAAAACTGTTTTTT. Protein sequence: CASSYPAATNEKLFF.

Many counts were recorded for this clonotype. The CDR3 DNA sequence: TGTGCCAGCGGCCCGCGGGTTGGGGGCCCTCTCAATGAGCAGTTCTTC. Translated: CASGPRVGGPLNEQFF. This chain uses TRBV27 with TRBJ2-1; D perhaps matches TRBD1 (6 bases). The CDR3 covers 16 residues. The V gene's germline CDR1 is MNHEY and CDR2 SMNVEV (reference sequence). V dropped 8 bases and J dropped 6 bases, with 23 bases sitting between them.

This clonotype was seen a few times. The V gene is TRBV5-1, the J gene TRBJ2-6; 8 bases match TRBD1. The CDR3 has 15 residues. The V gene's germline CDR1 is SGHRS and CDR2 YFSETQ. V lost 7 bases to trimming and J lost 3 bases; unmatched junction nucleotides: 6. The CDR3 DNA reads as TGCGCCAGCTCGGACAGGGATGTTGGGGCCAACGTCCTGACTTTC. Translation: CASSDRDVGANVLTF.

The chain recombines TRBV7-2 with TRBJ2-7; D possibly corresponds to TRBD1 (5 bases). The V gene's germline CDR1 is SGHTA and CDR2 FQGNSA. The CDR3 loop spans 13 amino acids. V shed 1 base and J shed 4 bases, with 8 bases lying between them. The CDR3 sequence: CASSLGREYEQYF. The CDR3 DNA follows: TGTGCCAGCAGCTTAGGCAGGGAATACGAGCAGTACTTC.

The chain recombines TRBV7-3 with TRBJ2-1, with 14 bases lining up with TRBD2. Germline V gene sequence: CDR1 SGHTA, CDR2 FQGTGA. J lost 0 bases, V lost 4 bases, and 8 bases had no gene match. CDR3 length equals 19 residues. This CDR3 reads CASSSEGLAGVSSYNEQFF. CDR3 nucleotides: TGTGCCAGCAGCTCGGAGGGACTAGCGGGGGTGAGCTCCTACAATGAGCAGTTCTTC.

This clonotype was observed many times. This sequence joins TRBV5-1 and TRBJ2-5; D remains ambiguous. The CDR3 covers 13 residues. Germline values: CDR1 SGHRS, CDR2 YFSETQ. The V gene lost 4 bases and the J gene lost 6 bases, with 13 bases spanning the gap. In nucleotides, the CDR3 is TGCGCCAGCAGCCGGCCGGAAGCGAAGACCCAGTACTTC. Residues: CASSRPEAKTQYF.

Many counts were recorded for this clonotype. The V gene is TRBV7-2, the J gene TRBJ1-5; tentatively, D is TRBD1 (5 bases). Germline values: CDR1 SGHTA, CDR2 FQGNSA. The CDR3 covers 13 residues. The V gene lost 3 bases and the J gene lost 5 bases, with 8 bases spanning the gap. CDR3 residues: CASSFSGDQPQHF. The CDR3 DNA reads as TGTGCCAGCAGCTTCTCGGGGGATCAGCCCCAGCATTTT.

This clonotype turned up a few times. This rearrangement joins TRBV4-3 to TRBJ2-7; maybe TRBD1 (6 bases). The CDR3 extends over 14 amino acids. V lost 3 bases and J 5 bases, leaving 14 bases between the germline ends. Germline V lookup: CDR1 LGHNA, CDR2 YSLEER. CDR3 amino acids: CASSQEQGSDEQYF. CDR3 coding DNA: TGCGCCAGCAGCCAGGAACAGGGTTCCGACGAGCAGTACTTC.

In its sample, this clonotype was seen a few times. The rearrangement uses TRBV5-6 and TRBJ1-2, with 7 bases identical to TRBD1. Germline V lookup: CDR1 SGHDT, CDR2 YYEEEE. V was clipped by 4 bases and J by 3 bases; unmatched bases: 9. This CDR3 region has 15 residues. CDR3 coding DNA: TGTGCCAGCAGCCTCAAGACAGGGTGGGACTATGGCTACACCTTC. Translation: CASSLKTGWDYGYTF. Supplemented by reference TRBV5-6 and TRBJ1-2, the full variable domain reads DAGVTQSPTHLIKTRGQQVTLRCSPKSGHDTVSWYQQALGQGPQFIFQYYEEEERQRGNFPDRFSGHQFPNYSSELNVNALLLGDSALYLCASSLKTGWDYGYTFGSGTRLTVV.

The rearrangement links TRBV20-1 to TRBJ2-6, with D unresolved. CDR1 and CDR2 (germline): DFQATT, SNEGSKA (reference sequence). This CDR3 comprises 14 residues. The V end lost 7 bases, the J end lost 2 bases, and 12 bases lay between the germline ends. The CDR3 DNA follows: TGCAGTGTCCCGACCCAGGCTGGGGCCAACGTCCTGACTTTC. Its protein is CSVPTQAGANVLTF.

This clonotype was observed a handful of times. Written as DNA, the CDR3 is TGCAGCGTTGGTCAGGGCCAGAGCACAGATACGCAGTATTTT. It is translated as CSVGQGQSTDTQYF. The chain carries TRBV29-1 and TRBJ2-3; a possible D gene is TRBD1 (5 bases). V was trimmed by 4 bases and J by 0 bases, leaving 11 bases between them. CDR3 length: 14 residues. Germline CDR1 is SQVTM and CDR2 is ANQGSEA.

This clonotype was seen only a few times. As DNA, the CDR3 is TGTGCCAGCAGCTTAGGCCGGGACCCAAGCACAGATACGCAGTATTTT. Translating it yields CASSLGRDPSTDTQYF. The chain carries TRBV7-2 and TRBJ2-3; D may correspond to TRBD1 or TRBD2 (5 bases each). The germline V and J ends were trimmed by 1 base and 0 bases, with 11 bases remaining between them. Germline V gene data show CDR1 as SGHTA and CDR2 as FQGNSA. The CDR3 contains 16 residues.

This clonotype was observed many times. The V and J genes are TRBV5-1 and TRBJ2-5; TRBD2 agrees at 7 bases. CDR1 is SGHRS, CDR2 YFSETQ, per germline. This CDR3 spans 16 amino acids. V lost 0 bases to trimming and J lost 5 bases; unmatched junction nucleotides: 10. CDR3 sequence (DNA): TGCGCCAGCAGCTTGGCCCCCGGGGAGGGGAGCGAGACCCAGTACTTC. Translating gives CASSLAPGEGSETQYF. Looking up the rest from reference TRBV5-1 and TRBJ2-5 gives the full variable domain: KAGVTQTPRYLIKTRGQQVTLSCSPISGHRSVSWYQQTPGQGLQFLFEYFSETQRNKGNFPGRFSGRQFSNSRSEMNVSTLELGDSALYLCASSLAPGEGSETQYFGPGTRLLVL.

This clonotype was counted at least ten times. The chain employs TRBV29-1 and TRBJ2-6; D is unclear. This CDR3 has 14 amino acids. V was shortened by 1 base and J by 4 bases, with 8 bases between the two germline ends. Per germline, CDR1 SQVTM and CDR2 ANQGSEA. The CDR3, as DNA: TGCAGCGTTGAAGTCCAGAACGGGGCCAACGTCCTGACTTTC. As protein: CSVEVQNGANVLTF.

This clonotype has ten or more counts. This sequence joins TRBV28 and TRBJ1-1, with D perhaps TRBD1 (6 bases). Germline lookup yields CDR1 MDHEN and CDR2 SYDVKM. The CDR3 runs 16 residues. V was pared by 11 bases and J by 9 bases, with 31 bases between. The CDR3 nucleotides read TGTGCCTCCAACGGTAGGGGCCGGGGGGGCTTGGCCCAAGCTTTCTTT. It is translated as CASNGRGRGGLAQAFF.

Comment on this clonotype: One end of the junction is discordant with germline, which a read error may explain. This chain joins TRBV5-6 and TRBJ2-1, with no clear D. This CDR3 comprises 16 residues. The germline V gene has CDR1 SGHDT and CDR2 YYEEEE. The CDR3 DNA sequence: TGTGCCATCAGCCCCGGATTGATTTGGAGCAACAATGAGCAGTTCTTC. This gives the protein CAISPGLIWSNNEQFF. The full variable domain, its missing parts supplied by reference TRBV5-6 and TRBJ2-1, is DAGVTQSPTHLIKTRGQQVTLRCSPKSGHDTVSWYQQALGQGPQFIFQYYEEEERQRGNFPDRFSGHQFPNYSSELNVNALLLGDSALYLCAISPGLIWSNNEQFFGPGTRLTVL.

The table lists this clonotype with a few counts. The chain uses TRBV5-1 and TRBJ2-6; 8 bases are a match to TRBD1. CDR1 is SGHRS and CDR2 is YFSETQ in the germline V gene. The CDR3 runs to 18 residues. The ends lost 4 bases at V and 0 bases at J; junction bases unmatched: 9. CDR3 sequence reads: CASSPRTGINSGANVLTF. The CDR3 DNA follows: TGCGCCAGCAGCCCTCGGACAGGGATCAACTCTGGGGCCAACGTCCTGACTTTC.

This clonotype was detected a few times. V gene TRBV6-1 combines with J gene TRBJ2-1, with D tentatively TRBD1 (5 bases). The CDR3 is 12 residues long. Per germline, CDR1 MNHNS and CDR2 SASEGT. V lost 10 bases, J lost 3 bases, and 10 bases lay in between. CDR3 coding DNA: TGTGCCATTAAGACAGACTACAATGAGCAGTTCTTC. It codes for CAIKTDYNEQFF.

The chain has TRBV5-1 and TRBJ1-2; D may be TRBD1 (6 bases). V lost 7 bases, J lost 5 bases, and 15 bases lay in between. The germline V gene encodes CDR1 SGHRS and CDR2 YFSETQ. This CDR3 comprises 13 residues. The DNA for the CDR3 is TGCGCCAGCCAGCCACCCCAGGGGTATGGCTACACCTTC. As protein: CASQPPQGYGYTF.

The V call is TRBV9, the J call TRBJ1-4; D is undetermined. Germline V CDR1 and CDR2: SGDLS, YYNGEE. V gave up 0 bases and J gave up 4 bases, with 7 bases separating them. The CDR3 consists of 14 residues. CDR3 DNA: TGTGCCAGCAGCGTAGGGTCGCGTAATGAAAAACTGTTTTTT. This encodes CASSVGSRNEKLFF.

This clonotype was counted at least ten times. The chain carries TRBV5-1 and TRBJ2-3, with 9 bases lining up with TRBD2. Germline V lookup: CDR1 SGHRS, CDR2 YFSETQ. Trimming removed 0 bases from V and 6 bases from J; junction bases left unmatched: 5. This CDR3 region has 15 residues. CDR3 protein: CASSLELAGTDTQYF. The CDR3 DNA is TGCGCCAGCAGCTTGGAGCTAGCGGGGACCGATACGCAGTATTTT. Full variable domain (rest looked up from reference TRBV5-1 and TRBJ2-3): KAGVTQTPRYLIKTRGQQVTLSCSPISGHRSVSWYQQTPGQGLQFLFEYFSETQRNKGNFPGRFSGRQFSNSRSEMNVSTLELGDSALYLCASSLELAGTDTQYFGPGTRLTVL.